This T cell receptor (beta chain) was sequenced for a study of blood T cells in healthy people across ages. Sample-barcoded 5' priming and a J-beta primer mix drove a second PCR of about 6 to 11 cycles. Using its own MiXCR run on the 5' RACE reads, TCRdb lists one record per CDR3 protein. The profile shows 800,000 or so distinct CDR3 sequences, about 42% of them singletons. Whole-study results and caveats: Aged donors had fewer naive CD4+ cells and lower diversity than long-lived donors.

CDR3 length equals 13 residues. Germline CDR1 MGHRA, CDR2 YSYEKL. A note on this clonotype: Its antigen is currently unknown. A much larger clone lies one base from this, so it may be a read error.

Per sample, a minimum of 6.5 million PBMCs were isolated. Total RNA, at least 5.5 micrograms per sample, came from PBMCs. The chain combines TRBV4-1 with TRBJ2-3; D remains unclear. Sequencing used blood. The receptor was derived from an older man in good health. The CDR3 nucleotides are TGCGCCAGCATCCAAGTTGGGTTGGGTACGCAGTATTTT. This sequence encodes CASIQVGLGTQYF.